This T cell receptor (beta chain) originates from a study of shared clonotypes between healthy human individuals. Study as a whole: There were three CD4 naive, three CD4 memory, two CD8 naive and one CD8 memory plates per donor.

The method was immunoSEQ multiplex PCR; TCRdb's version includes in-frame clones alone and lacks a portion of them. The data hold over a million clones, with over 95% observed a single time. With 0 bases clipped from V and 7 bases from J, the junction kept 1 base outside the gene matches. CDR1 and CDR2 (germline): SGHRS, YFSETQ. The CDR3 sequence is 14 residues long. V usage is TRBV5-1 and J usage is TRBJ1-4, with TRBD1 matching 9 bases. This receptor was identified in a man aged 30-40 years in good health. Specimen: naive CD4+ T cells sorted from blood. The subset denotes: CD45RA+ positively selected. CDR3 loop: CASSLDRGREKLFF. The CDR3 coding sequence is TGCGCCAGCAGCTTGGACAGGGGGCGTGAAAAACTGTTTTTT.